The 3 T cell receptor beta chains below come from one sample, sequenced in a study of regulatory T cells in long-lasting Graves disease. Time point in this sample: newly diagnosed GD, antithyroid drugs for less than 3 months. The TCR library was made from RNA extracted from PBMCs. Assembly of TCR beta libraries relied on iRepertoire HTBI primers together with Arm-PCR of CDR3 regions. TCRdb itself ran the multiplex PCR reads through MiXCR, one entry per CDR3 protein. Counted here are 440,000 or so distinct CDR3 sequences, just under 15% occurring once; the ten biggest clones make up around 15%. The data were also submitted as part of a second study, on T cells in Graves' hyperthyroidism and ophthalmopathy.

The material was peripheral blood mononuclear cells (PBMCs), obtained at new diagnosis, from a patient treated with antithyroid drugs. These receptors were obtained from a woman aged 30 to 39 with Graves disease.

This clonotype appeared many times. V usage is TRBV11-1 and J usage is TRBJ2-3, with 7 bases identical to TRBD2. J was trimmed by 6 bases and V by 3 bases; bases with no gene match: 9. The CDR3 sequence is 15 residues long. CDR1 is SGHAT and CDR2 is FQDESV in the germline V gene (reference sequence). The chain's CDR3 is CASSLAGAWPDTQYF. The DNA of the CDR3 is TGTGCCAGCAGCTTGGCGGGAGCGTGGCCGGATACGCAGTATTTT.

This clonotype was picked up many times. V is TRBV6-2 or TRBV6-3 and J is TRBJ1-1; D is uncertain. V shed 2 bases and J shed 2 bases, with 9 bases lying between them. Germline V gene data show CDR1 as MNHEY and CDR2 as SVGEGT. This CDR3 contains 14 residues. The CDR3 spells CASSYRTGNTEAFF. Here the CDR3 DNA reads TGTGCCAGCAGTTACCGAACGGGAAACACTGAAGCTTTCTTT.

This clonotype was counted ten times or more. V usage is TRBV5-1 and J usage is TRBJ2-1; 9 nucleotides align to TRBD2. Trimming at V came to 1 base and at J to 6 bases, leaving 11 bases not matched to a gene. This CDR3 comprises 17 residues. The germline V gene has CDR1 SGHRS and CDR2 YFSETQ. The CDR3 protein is CASSLTLRLLAGNEQFF. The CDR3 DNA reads TGCGCCAGCAGCTTGACATTGCGGCTACTAGCGGGCAATGAGCAGTTCTTC.